The 19 T cell receptor beta chains in this list originate from one sample, sequenced in a study of CD8+CD57+ T cells in acquired aplastic anemia. CDR3 and TCR beta VDJ profiling relied on a genomic DNA template. TCRdb re-called the reads through MiXCR, storing one row per CDR3 protein. The repertoire holds 190,000 or so distinct CDR3 sequences, with over 55% as singletons. The specimen sequenced was sorted CD4+, CD8+, or CD8+CD57+ T cells (not recorded which) from PBMCs. These receptors were collected from a human donor in good health.

The chain joins TRBV9 to TRBJ1-1; D is unclear. Germline V gene data show CDR1 as SGDLS and CDR2 as YYNGEE. V was shortened by 0 bases and J by 1 base, with 7 bases between the two germline ends. The CDR3 spans 14 residues. Here the CDR3 DNA reads TGTGCCAGCAGCGTAGTCGCGGAGAACACTGAAGCTTTCTTT. It translates to CASSVVAENTEAFF. Drawing the rest from reference TRBV9 and TRBJ1-1, the complete variable domain is DSGVTQTPKHLITATGQRVTLRCSPRSGDLSVYWYQQSLDQGLQFLIQYYNGEERAKGNILERFSAQQFPDLHSELNLSSLELGDSALYFCASSVVAENTEAFFGQGTRLTVV.

This chain joins TRBV29-1 and TRBJ1-2; 10 nucleotides align to TRBD1. CDR1 SQVTM and CDR2 ANQGSEA come from the germline V gene. Germline trimming cut 4 bases from V and 7 bases from J; bases unmatched to any gene: 3. The CDR3 consists of 12 residues. CDR3 nucleotide sequence: TGCAGCGTTGGACAGGGGGCTACTGGCTACACCTTC. Translation gives CSVGQGATGYTF.

This clonotype was counted once. The chain employs TRBV15 and TRBJ2-7; 7 bases fit TRBD1. The CDR3 is 13 amino acids. J gave up 3 bases and V 5 bases, and 4 bases lay outside the gene matches. Germline loops: CDR1 LNHNV, CDR2 YYDKDF (reference sequence). The CDR3: CATSVAGGYEQYF. As DNA, the CDR3 is TGTGCCACCAGCGTTGCAGGGGGCTACGAGCAGTACTTC. Together with reference TRBV15 and TRBJ2-7, the CDR3 gives the full variable domain: DAMVIQNPRYQVTQFGKPVTLSCSQTLNHNVMYWYQQKSSQAPKLLFHYYDKDFNNEADTPDNFQSRRPNTSFCFLDIRSPGLGDTAMYLCATSVAGGYEQYFGPGTRLTVT.

The V call is TRBV2, the J call TRBJ2-5, with TRBD2 identical over 7 bases. The CDR3 loop spans 15 amino acids. V lost 3 bases, J lost 0 bases, and 4 bases stayed unmatched. CDR1 is SNHLY and CDR2 is FYNNEI in the germline V gene. The CDR3, as DNA: TGTGCCAGCAGTGAGGCGGGGGTGTACCAAGAGACCCAGTACTTC. Encoded protein: CASSEAGVYQETQYF.

Comment on this clonotype: This may be a read error, as it is one base from a much larger clone. The V gene is TRBV7-4, the J gene TRBJ2-5; TRBD1 or TRBD2 may be the D gene (6 bases each). CDR3 length equals 16 residues. Germline assignment: CDR1 SGHVT and CDR2 SQSDAQ. The CDR3 nucleotides are TGTGCCAGCAGCTCAGTGGGGTCCGGGGGCCCTCAGACCCGGTACTTC. Translation: CASSSVGSGGPQTRYF. Based on the CDR3 plus reference TRBV7-4 and TRBJ2-5, the full variable domain is GAGVSQSPRYKVAKRGRDVALRCDSISGHVTLYWYRQTLGQGSEVLTYSQSDAQRDKSGRPSGRFSAERPERSVSTLKIQRTEQGDSAVYLCASSSVGSGGPQTRYFGPGTRLLVL.

This clonotype was seen a few times. J is TRBJ2-1 and V is TRBV4-3; D is possibly TRBD1 or TRBD2 (5 bases each). Germline values: CDR1 LGHNA, CDR2 YSLEER. Trimming took 5 bases from V and 5 from J, leaving 16 bases between them. This CDR3 spans 15 amino acids. The CDR3 DNA is TGCGCCAGCAGCTTCCGGGACGTTTTAAACAATGAGCAGTTCTTC. It translates to CASSFRDVLNNEQFF.

This chain uses TRBV12-5 with TRBJ2-3; D remains ambiguous. This CDR3 contains 15 residues. Trimming removed 3 bases from V and 0 bases from J, with 10 bases in between. Germline V gene lookup returns CDR1 LGHNT and CDR2 FRNRAP. CDR3 sequence (DNA): TGTGCTAGTGGTTTTGGTGACTCTAGCACAGATACGCAGTATTTT. This translates into CASGFGDSSTDTQYF.

In this sample, this clonotype turned up many times. CDR3 amino acids: CASSAGQGSTDTQYF. As DNA, the CDR3 is TGTGCCAGCAGCGCGGGACAGGGCAGCACAGATACGCAGTATTTT. The chain has TRBV28 and TRBJ2-3; TRBD1 matches at 9 bases. The V and J ends lost 6 bases and 0 bases, in that order; junction bases with no gene match: 4. The CDR3 runs 15 residues. Germline values: CDR1 MDHEN, CDR2 SYDVKM.

This clonotype was observed a single time. At one end the junction does not follow the germline gene, possibly because of a read error. This chain connects TRBV20-1 to TRBJ2-7, with 7 bases identical to TRBD2. Germline V CDR1 and CDR2: DFQATT, SNEGSKA (reference sequence). The CDR3 spans 16 residues. CDR3 amino acids: CSARGVTAGVAYEHYF. CDR3 bases: TGCAGTGCGAGAGGGGTTACGGCGGGGGTTGCCTACGAGCATTACTTC.

This clonotype was seen at least ten times. This chain links TRBV7-8 with TRBJ2-5; 7 nucleotides align to TRBD2. There are 15 residues in the CDR3. Germline V gene sequence: CDR1 SGHVS, CDR2 FQNEAQ. After removal of 5 bases from V and 7 bases from J, the junction contained 13 bases not matched to a gene. The CDR3 loop is CASSPDRDYLGTQYF. The CDR3 DNA is TGTGCCAGCAGCCCCGACCGGGACTACTTAGGGACCCAGTACTTC.

J is TRBJ1-1 and V is TRBV29-1, with D uncertain. Germline V gene data show CDR1 as SQVTM and CDR2 as ANQGSEA. The CDR3 is 15 amino acids. Trimming took 5 bases from V and 3 from J, leaving 19 bases between them. The CDR3 region has the DNA TGCAGCGTTCATGGGGATCTCCCTGAGGACACTGAAGCTTTCTTT. It encodes CSVHGDLPEDTEAFF.

The rearrangement links TRBV5-1 to TRBJ2-1; D call uncertain. The CDR3 contains 14 residues. The V end lost 4 bases, the J end lost 8 bases, and 16 bases lay between the germline ends. Germline V gene data show CDR1 as SGHRS and CDR2 as YFSETQ. The CDR3 nucleotides read TGCGCCAGCAGCCTCCGCACTCAGCTCGATGAGCAGTTCTTC. This encodes CASSLRTQLDEQFF.

The rearrangement joins TRBV30 to TRBJ1-4; D not resolved. CDR1 GTSNPN and CDR2 SVGIG come from the germline V gene (reference sequence). The CDR3 totals 14 residues. Trimming pared 0 bases from V and 8 bases from J, leaving 13 bases between. CDR3 region: CAWSVGSTGEKLFF. The CDR3 bases are TGTGCCTGGAGTGTTGGGTCGACGGGGGAAAAACTGTTTTTT.

This clonotype was observed a single time. The genes are TRBV7-8 and TRBJ2-6; D not resolved. V lost 1 base, J lost 0 bases, and 10 bases lay in between. The CDR3 loop spans 17 amino acids. Germline loops: CDR1 SGHVS, CDR2 FQNEAQ. In nucleotides, the CDR3 is TGTGCCAGCAGCTTAGGATCGTCCGGCTCTGGGGCCAACGTCCTGACTTTC. Protein sequence: CASSLGSSGSGANVLTF.

This chain connects TRBV2 to TRBJ1-1; weak D call: TRBD1 (5 bases). V was cut by 5 bases and J by 6 bases, with 16 bases left in between. The germline V gene has CDR1 SNHLY and CDR2 FYNNEI. The CDR3 consists of 14 residues. The CDR3: CASSQDRGAAEAFF. Here the CDR3 DNA reads TGTGCCAGCAGTCAAGACAGAGGGGCGGCTGAAGCTTTCTTT.

This clonotype was seen more than once but under ten times. With a much larger clone just one base away, this may be a read error. The J gene is TRBJ2-1, the V gene TRBV19; D might be TRBD2 (6 bases). Germline CDR1 reads LNHDA; CDR2 reads SQIVND (reference sequence). The CDR3 is made up of 13 amino acids. Trimming removed 5 bases from V and 9 bases from J, with 14 bases in between. The CDR3 DNA follows: TGTGCCAGTAGTTTCGGACTATTGAGTGAGCAGTTCTTC. It yields the protein CASSFGLLSEQFF.

The chain recombines TRBV7-2 with TRBJ1-1; 8 bases match TRBD1. V lost 5 bases, J lost 2 bases, and 7 bases stayed unmatched. This CDR3 region has 15 residues. From germline, CDR1 is SGHTA and CDR2 FQGNSA. CDR3 sequence (DNA): TGTGCCAGCAGCCCAGGGGGCGCGGGAAACACTGAAGCTTTCTTT. It specifies CASSPGGAGNTEAFF. The full variable domain, rest sourced from reference TRBV7-2 and TRBJ1-1, is GAGVSQSPSNKVTEKGKDVELRCDPISGHTALYWYRQSLGQGLEFLIYFQGNSAPDKSGLPSDRFSAERTGGSVSTLTIQRTQQEDSAVYLCASSPGGAGNTEAFFGQGTRLTVV.

This clonotype was seen many times. The V call is TRBV20-1, the J call TRBJ2-1, with 9 bases matching TRBD2. In germline, CDR1 is DFQATT, CDR2 SNEGSKA (reference sequence). There are 15 residues in the CDR3. After removal of 4 bases from V and 1 base from J, the junction contained 5 bases not matched to a gene. CDR3 coding DNA: TGCAGTGCTACGATAGCGGGAGATTCCTACAATGAGCAGTTCTTC. As protein: CSATIAGDSYNEQFF.

V gene TRBV20-1 combines with J gene TRBJ1-2, with D possibly matching TRBD1 (5 bases). V was clipped by 6 bases and J by 0 bases, with 14 bases between them. The CDR3 spans 14 residues. CDR1 is DFQATT and CDR2 is SNEGSKA in the germline V gene (reference sequence). In nucleotides, the CDR3 is TGCAGTGCAACCGGGACGGCAGCTAACTATGGCTACACCTTC. Amino acids: CSATGTAANYGYTF.